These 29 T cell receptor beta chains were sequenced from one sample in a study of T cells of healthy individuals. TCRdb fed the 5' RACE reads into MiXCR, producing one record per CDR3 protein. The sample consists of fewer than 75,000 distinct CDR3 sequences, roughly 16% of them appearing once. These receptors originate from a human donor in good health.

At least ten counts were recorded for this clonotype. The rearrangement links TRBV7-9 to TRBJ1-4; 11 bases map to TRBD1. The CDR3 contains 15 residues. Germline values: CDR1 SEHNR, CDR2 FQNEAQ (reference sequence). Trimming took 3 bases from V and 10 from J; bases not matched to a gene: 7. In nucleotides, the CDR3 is TGTGCCAGCAGCTTGGACAGGGGGCGGTTAGGAAAACTGTTTTTT. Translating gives CASSLDRGRLGKLFF. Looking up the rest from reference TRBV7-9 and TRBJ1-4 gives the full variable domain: DTGVSQNPRHKITKRGQNVTFRCDPISEHNRLYWYRQTLGQGPEFLTYFQNEAQLEKSRLLSDRFSAERPKGSFSTLEIQRTEQGDSAMYLCASSLDRGRLGKLFFGSGTQLSVL.

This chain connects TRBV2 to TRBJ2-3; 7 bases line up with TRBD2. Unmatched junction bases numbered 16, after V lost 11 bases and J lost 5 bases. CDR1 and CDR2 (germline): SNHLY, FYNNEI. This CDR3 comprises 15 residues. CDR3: CAAPSGDQPGDTQYF. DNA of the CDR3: TGTGCCGCCCCAAGCGGGGACCAGCCGGGAGATACGCAGTATTTT.

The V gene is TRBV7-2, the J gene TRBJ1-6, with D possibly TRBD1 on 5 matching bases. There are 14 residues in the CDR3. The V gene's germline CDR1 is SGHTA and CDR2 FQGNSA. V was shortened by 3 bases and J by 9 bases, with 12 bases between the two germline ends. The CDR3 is CASSFPGLGSPLHF. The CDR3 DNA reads TGTGCCAGCAGCTTTCCAGGGCTGGGTTCACCCCTCCACTTT.

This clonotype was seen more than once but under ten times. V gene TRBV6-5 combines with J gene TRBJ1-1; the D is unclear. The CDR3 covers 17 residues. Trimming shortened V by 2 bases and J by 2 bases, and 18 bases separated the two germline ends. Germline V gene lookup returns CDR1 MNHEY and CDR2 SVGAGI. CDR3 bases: TGTGCCAGCAGTTACGGGCTTCAGAGGGCAGGTAACACTGAAGCTTTCTTT. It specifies CASSYGLQRAGNTEAFF.

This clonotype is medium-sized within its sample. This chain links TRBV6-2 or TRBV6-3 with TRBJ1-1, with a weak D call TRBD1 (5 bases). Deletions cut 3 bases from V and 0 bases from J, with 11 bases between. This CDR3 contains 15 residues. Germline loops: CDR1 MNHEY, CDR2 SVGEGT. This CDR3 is CASSYSRVMNTEAFF. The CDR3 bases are TGTGCCAGCAGTTATAGCAGGGTCATGAACACTGAAGCTTTCTTT.

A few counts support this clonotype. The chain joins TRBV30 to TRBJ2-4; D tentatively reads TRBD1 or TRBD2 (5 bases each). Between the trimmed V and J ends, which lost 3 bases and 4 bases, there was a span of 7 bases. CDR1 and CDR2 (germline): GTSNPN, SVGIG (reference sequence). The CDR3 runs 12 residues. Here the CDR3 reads CAWSEGKNIQYF. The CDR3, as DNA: TGTGCCTGGAGCGAGGGGAAAAACATTCAGTACTTC.

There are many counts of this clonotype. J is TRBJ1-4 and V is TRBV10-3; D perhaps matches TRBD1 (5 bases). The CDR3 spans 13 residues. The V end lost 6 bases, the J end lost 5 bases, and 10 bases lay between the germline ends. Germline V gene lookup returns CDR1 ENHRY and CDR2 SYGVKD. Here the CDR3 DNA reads TGTGCCATCAGGGGGACGGGAAATGAAAAACTGTTTTTT. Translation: CAIRGTGNEKLFF.

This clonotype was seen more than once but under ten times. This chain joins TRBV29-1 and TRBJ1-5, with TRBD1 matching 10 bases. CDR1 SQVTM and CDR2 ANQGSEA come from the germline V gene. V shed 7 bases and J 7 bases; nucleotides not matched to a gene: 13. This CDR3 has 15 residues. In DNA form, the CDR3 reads TGCAGCGCCCTCAAACCCCGGGACAGGGGACAGCCCCAGCATTTT. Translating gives CSALKPRDRGQPQHF.

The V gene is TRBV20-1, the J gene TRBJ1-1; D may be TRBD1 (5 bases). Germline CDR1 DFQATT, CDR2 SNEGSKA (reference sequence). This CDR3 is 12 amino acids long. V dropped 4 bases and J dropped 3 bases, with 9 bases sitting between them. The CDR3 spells CSATPGDTEAFF. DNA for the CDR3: TGCAGTGCTACTCCGGGGGACACTGAAGCTTTCTTT.

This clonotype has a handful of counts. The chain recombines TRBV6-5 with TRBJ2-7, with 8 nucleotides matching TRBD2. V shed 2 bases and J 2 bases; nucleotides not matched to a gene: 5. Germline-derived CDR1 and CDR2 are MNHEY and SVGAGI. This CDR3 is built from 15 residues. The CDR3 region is CASSYVLAGTYEQYF. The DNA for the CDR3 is TGTGCCAGCAGTTACGTGCTAGCGGGTACCTACGAGCAGTACTTC.

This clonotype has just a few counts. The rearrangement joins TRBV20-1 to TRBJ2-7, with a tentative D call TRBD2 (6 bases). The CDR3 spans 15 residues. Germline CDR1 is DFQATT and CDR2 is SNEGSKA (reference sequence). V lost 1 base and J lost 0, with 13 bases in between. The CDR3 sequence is CSARVPGTGSYEQYF. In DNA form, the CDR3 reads TGCAGTGCTAGAGTCCCGGGGACTGGCTCCTACGAGCAGTACTTC.

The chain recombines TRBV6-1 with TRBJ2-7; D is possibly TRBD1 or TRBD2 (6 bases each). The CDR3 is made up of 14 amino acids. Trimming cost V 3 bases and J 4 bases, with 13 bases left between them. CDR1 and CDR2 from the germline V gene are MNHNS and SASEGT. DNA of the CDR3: TGTGCCAGCAGTGAGAGGGGGGCAGGTTACGAGCAGTACTTC. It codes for CASSERGAGYEQYF.

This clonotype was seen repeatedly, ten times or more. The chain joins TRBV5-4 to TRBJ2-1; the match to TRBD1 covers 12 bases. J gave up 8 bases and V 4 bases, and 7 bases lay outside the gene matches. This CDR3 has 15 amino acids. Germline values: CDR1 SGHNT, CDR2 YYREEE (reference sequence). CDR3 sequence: CASSPGTGGSYEQFF. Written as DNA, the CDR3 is TGTGCCAGCAGCCCCGGGACAGGGGGCAGCTATGAGCAGTTCTTC.

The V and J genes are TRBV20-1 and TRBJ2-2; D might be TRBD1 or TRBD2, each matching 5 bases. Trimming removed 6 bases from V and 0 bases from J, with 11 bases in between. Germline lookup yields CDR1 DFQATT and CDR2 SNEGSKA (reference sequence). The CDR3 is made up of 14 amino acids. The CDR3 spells CSAKGRSNTGELFF. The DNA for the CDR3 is TGCAGTGCCAAGGGGAGATCGAACACCGGGGAGCTGTTTTTT.

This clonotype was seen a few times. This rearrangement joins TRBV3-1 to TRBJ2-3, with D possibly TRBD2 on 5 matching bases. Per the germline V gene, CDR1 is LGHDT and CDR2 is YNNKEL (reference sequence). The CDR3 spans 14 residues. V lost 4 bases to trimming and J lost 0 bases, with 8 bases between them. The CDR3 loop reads CASSLRTSTDTQYF. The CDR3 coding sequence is TGTGCCAGCAGCCTCCGGACTAGCACAGATACGCAGTATTTT.

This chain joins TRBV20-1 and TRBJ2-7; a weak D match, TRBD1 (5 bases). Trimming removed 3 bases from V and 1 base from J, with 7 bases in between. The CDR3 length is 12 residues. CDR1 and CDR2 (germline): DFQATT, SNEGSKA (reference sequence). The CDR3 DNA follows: TGCAGTGCTAGTAGGGGATCCTACGAGCAGTACTTC. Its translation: CSASRGSYEQYF.

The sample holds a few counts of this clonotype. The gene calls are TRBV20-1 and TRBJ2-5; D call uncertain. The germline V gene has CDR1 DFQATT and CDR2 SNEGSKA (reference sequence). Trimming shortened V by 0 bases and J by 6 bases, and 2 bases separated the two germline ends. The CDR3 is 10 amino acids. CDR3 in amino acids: CSAREKTQYF. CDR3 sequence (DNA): TGCAGTGCTAGAGAGAAGACCCAGTACTTC.

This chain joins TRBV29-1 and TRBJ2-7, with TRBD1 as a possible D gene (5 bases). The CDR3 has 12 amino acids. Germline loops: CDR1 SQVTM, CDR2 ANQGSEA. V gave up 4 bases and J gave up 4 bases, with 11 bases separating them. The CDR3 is CSVGPTVYEQYF. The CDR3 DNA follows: TGCAGCGTTGGCCCGACAGTGTACGAGCAGTACTTC.

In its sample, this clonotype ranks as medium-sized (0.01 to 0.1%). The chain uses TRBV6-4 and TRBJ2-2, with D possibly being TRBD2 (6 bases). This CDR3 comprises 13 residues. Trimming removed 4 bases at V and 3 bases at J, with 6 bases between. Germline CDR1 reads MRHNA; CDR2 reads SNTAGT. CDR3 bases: TGTGCCAGCAGTGCGGGGGACACCGGGGAGCTGTTTTTT. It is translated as CASSAGDTGELFF.

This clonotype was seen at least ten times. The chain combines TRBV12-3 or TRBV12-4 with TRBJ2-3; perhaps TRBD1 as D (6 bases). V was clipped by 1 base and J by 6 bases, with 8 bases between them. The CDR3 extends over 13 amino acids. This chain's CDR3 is CASSLGTDDTQYF. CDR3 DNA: TGTGCCAGCAGTTTAGGGACAGACGATACGCAGTATTTT.

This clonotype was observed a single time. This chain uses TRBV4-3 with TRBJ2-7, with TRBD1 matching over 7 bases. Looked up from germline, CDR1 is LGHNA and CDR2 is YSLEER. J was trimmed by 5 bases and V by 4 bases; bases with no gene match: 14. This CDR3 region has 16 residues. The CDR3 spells CASSPEVAGGNDEQYF. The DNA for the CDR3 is TGCGCCAGCAGCCCAGAGGTTGCAGGGGGTAACGACGAGCAGTACTTC.

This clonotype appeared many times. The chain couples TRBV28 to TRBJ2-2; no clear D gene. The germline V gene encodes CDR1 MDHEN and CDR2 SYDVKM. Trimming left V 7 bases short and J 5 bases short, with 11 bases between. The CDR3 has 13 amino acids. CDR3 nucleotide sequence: TGTGCCAGCAAGTTAGGGCAGACCGGGGAGCTGTTTTTT. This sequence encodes CASKLGQTGELFF.

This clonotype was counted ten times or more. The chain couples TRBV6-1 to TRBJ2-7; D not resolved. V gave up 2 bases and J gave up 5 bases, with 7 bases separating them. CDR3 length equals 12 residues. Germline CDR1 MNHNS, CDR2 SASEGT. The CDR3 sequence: CASSENTDEQYF. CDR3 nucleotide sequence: TGTGCCAGCAGTGAAAACACAGACGAGCAGTACTTC.

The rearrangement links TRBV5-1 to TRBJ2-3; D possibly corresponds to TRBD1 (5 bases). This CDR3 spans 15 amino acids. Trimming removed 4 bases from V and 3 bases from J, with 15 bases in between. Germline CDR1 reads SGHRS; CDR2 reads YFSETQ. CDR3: CASSAGFGATDTQYF. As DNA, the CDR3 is TGCGCCAGCAGCGCCGGCTTTGGGGCAACAGATACGCAGTATTTT.

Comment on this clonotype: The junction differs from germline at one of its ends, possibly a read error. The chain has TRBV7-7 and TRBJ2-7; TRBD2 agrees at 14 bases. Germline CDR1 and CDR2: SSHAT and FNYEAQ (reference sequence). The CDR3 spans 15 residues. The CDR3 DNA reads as TGTGCTAGCAGCTTAGGGACTAGCGGGAGTACCGAGCAGTACTTC. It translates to CASSLGTSGSTEQYF.

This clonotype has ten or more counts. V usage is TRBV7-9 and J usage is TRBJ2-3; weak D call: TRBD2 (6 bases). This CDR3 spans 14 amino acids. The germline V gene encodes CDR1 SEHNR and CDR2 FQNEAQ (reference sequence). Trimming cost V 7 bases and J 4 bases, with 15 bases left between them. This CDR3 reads CASTPSAAADTQYF. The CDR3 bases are TGTGCCAGCACCCCTAGCGCGGCCGCAGATACGCAGTATTTT.

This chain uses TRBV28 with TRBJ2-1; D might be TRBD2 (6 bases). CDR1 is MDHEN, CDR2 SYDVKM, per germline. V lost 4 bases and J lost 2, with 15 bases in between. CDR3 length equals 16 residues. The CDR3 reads CASSSFGGGPYNEQFF. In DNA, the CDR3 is TGTGCCAGCAGTTCCTTCGGGGGAGGTCCCTACAATGAGCAGTTCTTC.

The CDR3 sequence: CASSPDHYEQYF. In nucleotides, the CDR3 is TGTGCCAGCAGCCCAGACCACTACGAGCAGTACTTC. The chain is built from TRBV2 and TRBJ2-7; no firm D call. The germline gives CDR1 SNHLY, CDR2 FYNNEI. This CDR3 has 12 amino acids. Trimming removed 6 bases from V and 3 bases from J, with 9 bases in between.

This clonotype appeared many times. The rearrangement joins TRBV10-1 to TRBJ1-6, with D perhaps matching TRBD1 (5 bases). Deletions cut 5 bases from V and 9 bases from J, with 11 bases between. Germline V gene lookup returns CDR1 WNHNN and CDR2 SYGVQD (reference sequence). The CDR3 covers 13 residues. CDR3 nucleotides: TGCGCCAGCAGTAAATTCAGGGTTTCACCCCTCCACTTT. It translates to CASSKFRVSPLHF.